This paragraph reports one T cell receptor beta chain. Original data processing: The authors estimated nucleated cell counts from reference gene primer amplification. The method was immunoSEQ multiplex PCR; TCRdb's version includes in-frame clones alone and lacks a portion of them. Clone size and the V and J calls come from that table; the DNA yielded D and trimming. The table lists 210,000 or so clones, around 80% of them singletons, with 2.9% in the top ten. This sample is part of a study of blood T cell repertoires in COVID-19. Study details: Acute and convalescent COVID-19 samples came from the United States, Italy and Spain.

The receptor was derived from a man aged 50-59 years with active or convalescent COVID-19. Sequencing input: peripheral blood.

CDR3 coding DNA: TGTGCCAGCAGCTCGAAGCGGGCTTCCGAGCAGTTCTTC. It translates to CASSSKRASEQFF. The gene calls are TRBV7-2 and TRBJ2-1, with D possibly being TRBD2 (6 bases). This CDR3 has 13 residues. Germline V gives CDR1 SGHTA, CDR2 FQGNSA. The ends were cut back, 4 bases at V and 10 bases at J, with 14 bases in the middle.